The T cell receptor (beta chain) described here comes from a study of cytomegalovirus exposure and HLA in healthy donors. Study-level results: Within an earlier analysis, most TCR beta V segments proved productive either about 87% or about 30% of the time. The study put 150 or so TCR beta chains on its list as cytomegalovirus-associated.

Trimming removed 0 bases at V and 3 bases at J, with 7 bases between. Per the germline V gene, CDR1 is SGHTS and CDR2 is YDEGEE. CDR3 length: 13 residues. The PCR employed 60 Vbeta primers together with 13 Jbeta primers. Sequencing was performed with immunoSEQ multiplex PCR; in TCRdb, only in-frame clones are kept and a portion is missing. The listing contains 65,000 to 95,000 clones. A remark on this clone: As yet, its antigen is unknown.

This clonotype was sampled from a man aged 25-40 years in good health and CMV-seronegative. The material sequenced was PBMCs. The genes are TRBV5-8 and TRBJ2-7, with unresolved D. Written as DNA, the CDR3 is TGTGCCAGCAGCTTGGGTCCCCGCTACGAGCAGTACTTC. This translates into CASSLGPRYEQYF.